Below are 25 T cell receptor beta chains sequenced from a single sample in a study of blood T cell repertoires in COVID-19. Profiled with immunoSEQ multiplex PCR; TCRdb holds only in-frame clones, not every one. Of tens of thousands of clones listed, around 80% were seen once; the top ten hold about 26%. Material for sequencing was peripheral blood. Receptors were obtained from a man in his 60s with active or convalescent COVID-19.

The CDR3 loop reads CASSAIIYYGYTF. The CDR3 nucleotides read TGTGCCAGCAGCGCGATAATTTATTATGGCTACACCTTC. The chain recombines TRBV28 with TRBJ1-2; no reliable D call. The V end lost 6 bases, the J end lost 5 bases, and 13 bases lay between the germline ends. CDR3 size: 13 residues. Germline CDR1 is MDHEN and CDR2 is SYDVKM.

In its sample, this clone was seen once. The chain employs TRBV10-2 and TRBJ2-4, with 10 bases lining up with TRBD2. V was pared by 4 bases and J by 7 bases, with 10 bases of the junction left unmatched. The CDR3 has 16 residues. Germline loops: CDR1 WSHSY, CDR2 SAAADI. DNA for the CDR3: TGCGCCAGCAGTGTTGGTGCTAGCGGGGGTGGTAACATTCAGTACTTC. This sequence encodes CASSVGASGGGNIQYF.

This clone was observed a single time. The V and J genes are TRBV19 and TRBJ1-1; maybe TRBD1 (5 bases). Trimming removed 8 bases from V and 1 base from J, with 11 bases in between. The CDR3 is made up of 13 amino acids. Germline V gives CDR1 LNHDA, CDR2 SQIVND (reference sequence). The CDR3 DNA sequence: TGTGCCAGTGGTGAAAGGGGGAACACTGAAGCTTTCTTT. Amino acid sequence: CASGERGNTEAFF.

The chain employs TRBV12-5 and TRBJ2-5; no firm D call. The germline gives CDR1 LGHNT, CDR2 FRNRAP. V lost 4 bases to trimming and J lost 7 bases, with 13 bases between them. CDR3 length: 13 amino acids. CDR3 coding DNA: TGTGCTAGTGGTTCTCAGGAAGTCGGGACCCAGTACTTC. Protein sequence: CASGSQEVGTQYF.

The V gene is TRBV6-5, the J gene TRBJ1-4; TRBD1 matches 9 bases. Germline lookup yields CDR1 MNHEY and CDR2 SVGAGI. CDR3 length: 15 residues. Trimming at V came to 4 bases and at J to 5 bases, leaving 5 bases not matched to a gene. CDR3 in DNA: TGTGCCAGCAGTTCACAGGGGGCCATGAATGAAAAACTGTTTTTT. This gives the protein CASSSQGAMNEKLFF.

CDR3 coding DNA: TGTGCCAGCAGCTCCGGACAGGGAACTGAAGCTTTCTTT. Encoded protein: CASSSGQGTEAFF. This chain connects TRBV28 to TRBJ1-1; 8 bases are a match to TRBD1. The J segment lost 5 bases and the V segment lost 6 bases, leaving 5 bases of the junction unmatched. Germline lookup yields CDR1 MDHEN and CDR2 SYDVKM. This CDR3 spans 13 amino acids.

V gene TRBV3-1 (or the pseudogene TRBV3-2) combines with J gene TRBJ2-1; D is perhaps TRBD2 (6 bases). V dropped 4 bases and J dropped 9 bases, with 10 bases sitting between them. This CDR3 spans 12 amino acids. The germline V gene has CDR1 LGHDT and CDR2 YNNKEL (reference sequence). CDR3 loop: CASSLSGGEQFF. CDR3 sequence (DNA): TGTGCCAGCAGCCTTAGCGGCGGTGAGCAGTTCTTC.

This chain uses TRBV12-3 or TRBV12-4 with TRBJ2-2; 7 bases map to TRBD1. This CDR3 region has 13 residues. Trimming at V came to 5 bases and at J to 7 bases, leaving 4 bases not matched to a gene. CDR3 sequence (DNA): TGTGCCAGCAGTGGACAGGTTGGCGGGGAGCTGTTTTTT. It specifies CASSGQVGGELFF.

This rearrangement joins TRBV30 to TRBJ2-7, with a tentative D call TRBD1 (5 bases). Germline CDR1 GTSNPN, CDR2 SVGIG (reference sequence). Trimming removed 6 bases at V and 6 bases at J, with 18 bases between. CDR3 size: 13 residues. CDR3 nucleotides: TGTGCCTGCCGTAATGGGGCTTGGGGCGAGCAGTACTTC. Its protein product is CACRNGAWGEQYF.

The genes are TRBV27 and TRBJ2-7; 10 positions match TRBD1. CDR1 and CDR2 (germline): MNHEY, SMNVEV (reference sequence). V lost 5 bases, J lost 5 bases, and 12 bases stayed unmatched. This CDR3 has 16 residues. The CDR3 reads CASSPGTGQGFHEQYF. The CDR3 nucleotides are TGTGCCAGCAGTCCGGGAACGGGACAGGGGTTCCACGAGCAGTACTTC.

The J gene is TRBJ2-3, the V gene TRBV19; 7 nucleotides align to TRBD2. The germline V gene has CDR1 LNHDA and CDR2 SQIVND (reference sequence). Trimming took 4 bases from V and 4 from J; bases not matched to a gene: 8. The CDR3 totals 15 residues. CDR3 sequence: CASSNSRGRADTQYF. CDR3 nucleotides: TGTGCCAGTAGTAACAGTCGCGGGAGAGCAGATACGCAGTATTTT. Using reference TRBV19 and TRBJ2-3 for the parts outside the CDR3, the full variable domain is DGGITQSPKYLFRKEGQNVTLSCEQNLNHDAMYWYRQDPGQGLRLIYYSQIVNDFQKGDIAEGYSVSREKKESFPLTVTSAQKNPTAFYLCASSNSRGRADTQYFGPGTRLTVL.

This clone has a handful of counts. The chain has TRBV2 and TRBJ1-5, with a possible D match to TRBD1 (5 bases). CDR1 and CDR2 (germline): SNHLY, FYNNEI. CDR3 size: 16 residues. The V gene lost 1 base and the J gene lost 7 bases, with 17 bases spanning the gap. DNA of the CDR3: TGTGCCAGCAGTGAAGTAGGGGCGGGGGGGAACCAGCCCCAGCATTTT. It encodes CASSEVGAGGNQPQHF.

The chain carries TRBV4-3 and TRBJ2-7; a possible D gene is TRBD1 (6 bases). CDR1 is LGHNA, CDR2 YSLEER, per germline. CDR3 length equals 15 residues. V was shortened by 4 bases and J by 3 bases, with 16 bases between the two germline ends. The CDR3: CASSPGSQGYYEQYF. The CDR3 region has the DNA TGCGCCAGCAGCCCTGGAAGCCAGGGGTACTACGAGCAGTACTTC.

The rearrangement links TRBV6-2 or TRBV6-3 to TRBJ2-7; D possibly corresponds to TRBD2 (7 bases). With 6 bases removed from V and 5 bases from J, the gap between germline ends came to 23 bases. Germline CDR1 and CDR2: MNHEY and SVGEGT. The CDR3 covers 16 residues. CDR3 protein: CASSLRTAIRGDEQYF. The CDR3 nucleotides are TGTGCCAGCAGCCTACGGACAGCCATACGGGGGGACGAGCAGTACTTC.

This clone came up a few times. CDR3: CASSPSWEGGTEAFF. The CDR3 DNA sequence: TGTGCCAGCAGCCCGTCTTGGGAAGGAGGCACTGAAGCTTTCTTT. The chain combines TRBV7-9 with TRBJ1-1; D uncertain. Germline values: CDR1 SEHNR, CDR2 FQNEAQ (reference sequence). The CDR3 spans 15 residues. The V gene lost 5 bases and the J gene lost 4 bases, with 17 bases spanning the gap.

This clone was picked up one time. The chain combines TRBV5-3 with TRBJ1-4, with TRBD1 matching 7 bases. TRBV5-3 has ORF status, its function being uncertain. The CDR3 loop spans 18 amino acids. J was trimmed by 0 bases and V by 4 bases; bases with no gene match: 12. CDR3: CARSPTTGKSATNEKLFF. The CDR3 DNA sequence: TGTGCCAGAAGCCCAACGACAGGGAAGTCGGCAACTAATGAAAAACTGTTTTTT.

The chain is built from TRBV18 and TRBJ1-4; unclear D gene. This CDR3 has 14 residues. In germline, CDR1 is KGHSH, CDR2 LQKENI. The V end was cut by 6 bases, the J end by 2 bases, with 10 bases between. Here the CDR3 DNA reads TGTGCCAGCTCCCTCACCAGTACTAATGAAAAACTGTTTTTT. Protein sequence: CASSLTSTNEKLFF.

With regard to this clone: This sample includes further DNA sequences coding for the same CDR3. The chain employs TRBV2 and TRBJ2-5; D not resolved. The CDR3 extends over 10 amino acids. CDR1 SNHLY and CDR2 FYNNEI come from the germline V gene. Trimming took off 10 bases at V and 4 bases at J, with 7 bases between the two ends. The CDR3: CATGGETQYF. The CDR3 DNA sequence: TGTGCCACGGGTGGAGAGACCCAGTACTTC.

The CDR3 DNA follows: TGTGCCAGCAGCCGAACACTAGCGGTGGAAAATATGCAGTATTTT. Its protein is CASSRTLAVENMQYF. The rearrangement links TRBV6-2 or TRBV6-3 to TRBJ2-3, with 8 bases fitting TRBD2. The germline gives CDR1 MNHEY, CDR2 SVGEGT. The CDR3 is 15 amino acids. J lost 11 bases, V lost 6 bases, and 16 bases had no gene match.

This clone was seen only once. This rearrangement joins TRBV15 to TRBJ1-3; no clear D. The V gene's germline CDR1 is LNHNV and CDR2 YYDKDF (reference sequence). Trimming took off 0 bases at V and 4 bases at J, with 4 bases between the two ends. This CDR3 has 13 amino acids. DNA of the CDR3: TGTGCCACCAGCAGAGATCCGGGAAACACCATATATTTT. Amino acids: CATSRDPGNTIYF.

This clone was counted a few times. The gene calls are TRBV19 and TRBJ1-1; TRBD1 is a possible D gene (6 bases). Germline V gene lookup returns CDR1 LNHDA and CDR2 SQIVND (reference sequence). Trimming took off 5 bases at V and 7 bases at J, with 14 bases between the two ends. The length of the CDR3 is 13 residues. The CDR3 region has the DNA TGTGCCAGTAGTCTCACAGGGATCGGTGAAGCTTTCTTT. Protein: CASSLTGIGEAFF.

The chain employs TRBV5-6 and TRBJ1-5; D uncertain. Germline V gives CDR1 SGHDT, CDR2 YYEEEE. Trimming removed 0 bases from V and 3 bases from J, with 10 bases in between. This CDR3 has 15 residues. CDR3 coding DNA: TGTGCCAGCAGCTTGGCAGGTCGGGACAATCAGCCCCAGCATTTT. This sequence encodes CASSLAGRDNQPQHF.

V usage is TRBV5-1 and J usage is TRBJ1-5; 7 positions match TRBD1. CDR1 SGHRS and CDR2 YFSETQ come from the germline V gene. The CDR3 is made up of 13 amino acids. V shed 4 bases and J 5 bases; nucleotides not matched to a gene: 3. The CDR3 sequence is CASSVQGYQPQHF. The CDR3 coding sequence is TGCGCCAGCAGCGTACAGGGGTATCAGCCCCAGCATTTT.

The V call is TRBV18, the J call TRBJ2-7, with 8 bases fitting TRBD1. The trim removed 5 bases at V and 2 bases at J, leaving 5 bases unmatched. Germline CDR1 reads KGHSH; CDR2 reads LQKENI. The CDR3 has 14 amino acids. CDR3 protein: CASSADRATYEQYF. In nucleotides, the CDR3 is TGTGCCAGCTCAGCGGACAGGGCTACCTACGAGCAGTACTTC.

This chain uses TRBV7-3 with TRBJ2-7; 7 bases line up with TRBD1. This CDR3 has 13 residues. The V segment lost 8 bases and the J segment 7 bases; nucleotides outside the gene matches: 11. Germline CDR1 and CDR2: SGHTA and FQGTGA. CDR3 nucleotide sequence: TGTGCCAGCGGCCCGACAGGGAAAGATGAGCAGTACTTC. Amino acids: CASGPTGKDEQYF. The full variable domain, with the rest looked up from reference TRBV7-3 and TRBJ2-7, is GAGVSQTPSNKVTEKGKYVELRCDPISGHTALYWYRQSLGQGPEFLIYFQGTGAADDSGLPNDRFFAVRPEGSVSTLKIQRTERGDSAVYLCASGPTGKDEQYFGPGTRLTVT.